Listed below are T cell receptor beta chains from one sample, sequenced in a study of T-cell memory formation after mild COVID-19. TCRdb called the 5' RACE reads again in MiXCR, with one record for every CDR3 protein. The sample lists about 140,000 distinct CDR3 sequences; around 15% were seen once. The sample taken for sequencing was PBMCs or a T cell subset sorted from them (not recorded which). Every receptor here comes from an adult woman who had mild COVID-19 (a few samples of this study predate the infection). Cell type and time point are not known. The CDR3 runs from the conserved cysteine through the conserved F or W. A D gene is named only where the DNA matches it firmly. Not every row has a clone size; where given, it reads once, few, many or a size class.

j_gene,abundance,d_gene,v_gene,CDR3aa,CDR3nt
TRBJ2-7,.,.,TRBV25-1,CASSAGSEQYF,TGTGCCAGTTCCGCTGGTTCCGAGCAGTACTTC
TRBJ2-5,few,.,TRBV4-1,CASSQGGRAPRQETQYF,TGCGCCAGCAGCCAAGGGGGTAGGGCCCCGCGGCAAGAGACCCAGTACTTC
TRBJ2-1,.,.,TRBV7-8,CASSHRNEQFF,TGTGCCAGCAGCCACCGGAATGAGCAGTTCTTC
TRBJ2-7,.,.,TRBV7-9,CASSASLGASYEQYF,TGTGCCAGCAGCGCCTCCCTCGGGGCTTCCTACGAGCAGTACTTC
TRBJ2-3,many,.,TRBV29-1,CSVSTESTDTQYF,TGCAGCGTCTCGACAGAGAGCACAGATACGCAGTATTTT
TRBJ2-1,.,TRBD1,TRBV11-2,CASSHFSGTGPYNEQFF,TGTGCCAGCAGCCACTTCTCCGGGACAGGGCCTTACAATGAGCAGTTCTTC
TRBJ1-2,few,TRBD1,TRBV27,CASSPDRGYGYTF,TGTGCCAGCAGTCCGGACAGGGGCTATGGCTACACCTTC
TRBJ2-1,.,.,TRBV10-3,CAISEVGNSYNEQFF,TGTGCCATCAGTGAGGTGGGGAACTCCTACAATGAGCAGTTCTTC
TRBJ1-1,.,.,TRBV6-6,CASSYSWEAFF,TGTGCCAGCAGTTACTCCTGGGAAGCTTTCTTT
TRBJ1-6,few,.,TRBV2,CASSESQDSPLHF,TGTGCCAGCAGTGAAAGCCAGGATTCACCCCTCCACTTT
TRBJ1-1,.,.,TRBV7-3,CASSLRFRNTEAFF,TGTGCCAGCAGCTTAAGATTCCGGAACACTGAAGCTTTCTTT
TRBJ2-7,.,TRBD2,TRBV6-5,CASSYGSSGSMYEQYF,TGTGCCAGCAGTTACGGCTCTAGCGGGAGTATGTACGAGCAGTACTTC
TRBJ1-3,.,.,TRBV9,CASSVEEGSGNTIYF,TGTGCCAGCAGCGTAGAGGAGGGCTCTGGAAACACCATATATTTT
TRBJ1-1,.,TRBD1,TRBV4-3,CASSQDLIQGAMNTEAFF,TGCGCCAGCAGCCAAGATCTTATTCAGGGGGCCATGAACACTGAAGCTTTCTTT
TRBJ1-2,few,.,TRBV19,CASRLPSKVQGYGYTF,TGTGCCAGTAGATTACCCTCGAAAGTTCAGGGCTATGGCTACACCTTC
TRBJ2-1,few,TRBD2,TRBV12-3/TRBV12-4,CASSSLLLAGAPNNEQFF,TGTGCCAGCAGTTCTCTCCTTTTAGCGGGGGCCCCCAACAATGAGCAGTTCTTC
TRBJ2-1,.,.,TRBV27,CASGVGEQFF,TGTGCCAGCGGAGTAGGTGAGCAGTTCTTC
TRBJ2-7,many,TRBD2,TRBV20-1,CSAREGGDTYEQYF,TGCAGTGCTAGAGAGGGGGGGGATACCTACGAGCAGTACTTC
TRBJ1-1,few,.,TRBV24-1,CAIAPGRSTEAFF,TGTGCCATAGCCCCGGGACGAAGTACTGAAGCTTTCTTT
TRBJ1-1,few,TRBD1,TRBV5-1,CASSRDRGHTEAFF,TGCGCCAGCAGCCGGGACAGGGGGCACACTGAAGCTTTCTTT
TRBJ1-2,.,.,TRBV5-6,CASSHGQTTNYGYTF,TGTGCCAGCAGCCACGGACAGACGACAAACTATGGCTACACCTTC
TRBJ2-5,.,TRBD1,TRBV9,CASSLRTGPGETQYF,TGTGCCAGCAGCCTTCGGACAGGGCCAGGGGAGACCCAGTACTTC
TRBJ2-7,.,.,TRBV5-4,CASSTGTRAYEQYF,TGTGCCAGCAGCACGGGGACCCGAGCCTACGAGCAGTACTTC
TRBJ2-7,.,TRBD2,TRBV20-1,CSATFAGVSYEQYF,TGCAGTGCAACCTTTGCGGGAGTTAGTTACGAGCAGTACTTC
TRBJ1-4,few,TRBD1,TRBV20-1,CSARAIGQGIKLFF,TGCAGTGCTAGAGCGATAGGACAGGGGATTAAACTGTTTTTT
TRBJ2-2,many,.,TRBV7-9,CASSPRDTGELFF,TGTGCCAGCAGCCCCAGAGACACCGGGGAGCTGTTTTTT
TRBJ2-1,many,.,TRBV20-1,CSARKGVGDNEQFF,TGCAGTGCTAGGAAAGGGGTGGGGGACAATGAGCAGTTCTTC
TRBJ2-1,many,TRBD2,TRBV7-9,CASSAASGQRHNEQFF,TGTGCCAGCAGCGCGGCTAGCGGGCAACGACACAATGAGCAGTTCTTC
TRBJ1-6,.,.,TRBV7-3,CASSIKRRRRSNSPLHF,TGTGCCAGCAGCATAAAACGTCGACGCCGGTCTAATTCACCCCTCCACTTT
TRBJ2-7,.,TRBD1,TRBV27,CASRVSATGFEQYF,TGTGCCAGCAGAGTTTCGGCGACAGGGTTCGAGCAGTACTTC
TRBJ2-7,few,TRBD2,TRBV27,CASSLRAGELDEQYF,TGTGCCAGCAGTTTACGAGCGGGAGAGCTCGACGAGCAGTACTTC
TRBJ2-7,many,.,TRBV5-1,CASSPTVSYEQYF,TGCGCCAGCAGCCCGACCGTCTCCTACGAGCAGTACTTC
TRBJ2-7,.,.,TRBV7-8,CASSLSGSPYEQYF,TGTGCCAGCAGCTTGAGCGGCAGCCCCTACGAGCAGTACTTC
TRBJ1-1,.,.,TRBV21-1,CASSKVEGCTEAFF,TGTGCCAGCAGCAAAGTTGAGGGGTGCACTGAAGCTTTCTTT
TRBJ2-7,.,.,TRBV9,CASSVGAPGYEQYF,TGTGCCAGCAGCGTTGGGGCCCCTGGCTACGAGCAGTACTTC
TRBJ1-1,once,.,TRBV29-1,CSVADTNTEAFF,TGCAGCGTTGCAGACACGAACACTGAAGCTTTCTTT
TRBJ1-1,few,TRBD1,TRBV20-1,CSARRSDREVTEAFF,TGCAGTGCTAGAAGGTCTGACAGGGAAGTCACTGAAGCTTTCTTT
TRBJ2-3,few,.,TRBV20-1,CSAAPGPGARGDTQYF,TGCAGTGCTGCACCGGGCCCCGGGGCGCGGGGAGATACGCAGTATTTT
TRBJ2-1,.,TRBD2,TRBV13,CASSQRLAAYNEQFF,TGTGCCAGCAGCCAAAGACTAGCCGCCTACAATGAGCAGTTCTTC
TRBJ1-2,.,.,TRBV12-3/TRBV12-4,CASSPHSIGGGYGYTF,TGTGCCAGCAGTCCCCATTCGATAGGGGGAGGCTATGGCTACACCTTC
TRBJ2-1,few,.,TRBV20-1,CSATPDNEQFF,TGCAGTGCAACCCCCGACAATGAGCAGTTCTTC
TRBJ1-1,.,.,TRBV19,CASSTSNGVDTEAFF,TGTGCCAGTAGTACCTCAAACGGGGTAGACACTGAAGCTTTCTTT
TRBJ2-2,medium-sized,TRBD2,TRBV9,CASSGLAGGGTGELFF,TGTGCCAGCAGCGGACTAGCGGGAGGGGGAACCGGGGAGCTGTTTTTT
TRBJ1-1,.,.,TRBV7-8,CASREEYTEAFF,TGTGCCAGCAGAGAGGAGTACACTGAAGCTTTCTTT
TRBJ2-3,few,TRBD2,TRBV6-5,CASSYGAGGPADTQYF,TGTGCCAGCAGTTACGGAGCGGGAGGGCCGGCAGATACGCAGTATTTT
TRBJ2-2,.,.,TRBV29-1,CSVVGNNGELFF,TGCAGCGTTGTTGGGAACAACGGGGAGCTGTTTTTT